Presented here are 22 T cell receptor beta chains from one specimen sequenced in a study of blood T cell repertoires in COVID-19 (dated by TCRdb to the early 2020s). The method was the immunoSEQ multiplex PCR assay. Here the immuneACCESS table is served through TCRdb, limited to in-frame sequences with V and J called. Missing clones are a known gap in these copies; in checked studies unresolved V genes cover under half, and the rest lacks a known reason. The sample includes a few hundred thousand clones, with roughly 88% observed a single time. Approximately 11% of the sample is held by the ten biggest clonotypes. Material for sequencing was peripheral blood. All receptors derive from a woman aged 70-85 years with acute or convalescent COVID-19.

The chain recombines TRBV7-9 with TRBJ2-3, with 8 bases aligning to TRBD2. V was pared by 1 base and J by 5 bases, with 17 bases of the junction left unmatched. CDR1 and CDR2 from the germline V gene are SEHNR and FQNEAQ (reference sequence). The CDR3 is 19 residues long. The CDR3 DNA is TGTGCCAGCAGCTTAGAGGCAATTGTGGTGAGCGGGGGAGTAGATACGCAGTATTTT. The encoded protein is CASSLEAIVVSGGVDTQYF. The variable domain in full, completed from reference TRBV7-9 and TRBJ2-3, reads DTGVSQNPRHKITKRGQNVTFRCDPISEHNRLYWYRQTLGQGPEFLTYFQNEAQLEKSRLLSDRFSAERPKGSFSTLEIQRTEQGDSAMYLCASSLEAIVVSGGVDTQYFGPGTRLTVL.

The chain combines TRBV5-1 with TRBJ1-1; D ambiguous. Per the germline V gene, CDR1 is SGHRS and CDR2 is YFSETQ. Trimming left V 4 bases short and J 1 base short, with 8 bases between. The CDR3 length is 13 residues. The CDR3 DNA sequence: TGCGCCAGCAGCCGTCAACAGAACACTGAAGCTTTCTTT. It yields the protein CASSRQQNTEAFF.

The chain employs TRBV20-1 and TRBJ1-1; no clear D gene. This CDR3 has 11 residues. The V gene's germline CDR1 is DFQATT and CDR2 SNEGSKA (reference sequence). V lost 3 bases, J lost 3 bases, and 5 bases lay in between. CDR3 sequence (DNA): TGCAGTGCTAGGACTCACACTGAAGCTTTCTTT. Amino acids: CSARTHTEAFF.

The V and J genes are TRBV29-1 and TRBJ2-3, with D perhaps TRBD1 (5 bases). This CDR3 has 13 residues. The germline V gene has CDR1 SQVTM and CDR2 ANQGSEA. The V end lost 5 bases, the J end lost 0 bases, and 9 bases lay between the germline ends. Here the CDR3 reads CSVLAGSTDTQYF. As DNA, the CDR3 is TGCAGCGTTTTAGCAGGGAGCACAGATACGCAGTATTTT.

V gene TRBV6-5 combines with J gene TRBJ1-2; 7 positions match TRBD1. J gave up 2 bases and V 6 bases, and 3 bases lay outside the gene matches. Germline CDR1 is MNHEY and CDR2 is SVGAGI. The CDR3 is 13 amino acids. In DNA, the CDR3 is TGTGCCAGCAGACCAGGGGGGAACTATGGCTACACCTTC. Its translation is CASRPGGNYGYTF.

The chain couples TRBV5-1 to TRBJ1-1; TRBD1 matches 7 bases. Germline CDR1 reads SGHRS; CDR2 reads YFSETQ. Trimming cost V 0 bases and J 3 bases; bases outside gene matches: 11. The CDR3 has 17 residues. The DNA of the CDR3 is TGCGCCAGCAGCTTGGCGCCGGCAGGGGGAGCGGACACTGAAGCTTTCTTT. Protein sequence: CASSLAPAGGADTEAFF.

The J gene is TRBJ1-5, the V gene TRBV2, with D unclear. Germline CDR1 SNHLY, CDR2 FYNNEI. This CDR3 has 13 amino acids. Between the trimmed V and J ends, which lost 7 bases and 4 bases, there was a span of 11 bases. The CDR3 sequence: CASMSAVNQPQHF. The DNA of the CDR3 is TGTGCCAGCATGAGCGCAGTAAATCAGCCCCAGCATTTT.

CDR3 sequence (DNA): TGTGCCAGTAGTATGGAGCTCTCGAATGAGCAGTTCTTC. This gives the protein CASSMELSNEQFF. This chain links TRBV19 with TRBJ2-1, with D uncertain. V was trimmed by 3 bases and J by 7 bases, leaving 10 bases between them. The CDR3 covers 13 residues. From germline, CDR1 is LNHDA and CDR2 SQIVND (reference sequence). The variable domain in full, with the rest retrieved from reference TRBV19 and TRBJ2-1, is DGGITQSPKYLFRKEGQNVTLSCEQNLNHDAMYWYRQDPGQGLRLIYYSQIVNDFQKGDIAEGYSVSREKKESFPLTVTSAQKNPTAFYLCASSMELSNEQFFGPGTRLTVL.

CDR3 nucleotides: TGTGCCAGCAGCCTGGGACTAGCGGGGGGAATGGGAGAGACCCAGTACTTC. Amino acid sequence: CASSLGLAGGMGETQYF. The chain couples TRBV7-2 to TRBJ2-5; TRBD2 agrees at 15 bases. V gave up 5 bases and J gave up 4 bases; unmatched junction bases: 8. This CDR3 has 17 residues. Germline V gives CDR1 SGHTA, CDR2 FQGNSA.

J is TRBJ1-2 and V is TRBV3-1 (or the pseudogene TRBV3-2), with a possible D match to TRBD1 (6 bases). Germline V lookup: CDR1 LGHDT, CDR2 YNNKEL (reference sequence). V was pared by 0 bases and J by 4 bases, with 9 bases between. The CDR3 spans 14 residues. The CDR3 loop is CASSQDWGLYGYTF. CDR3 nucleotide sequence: TGTGCCAGCAGCCAAGATTGGGGGCTCTATGGCTACACCTTC.

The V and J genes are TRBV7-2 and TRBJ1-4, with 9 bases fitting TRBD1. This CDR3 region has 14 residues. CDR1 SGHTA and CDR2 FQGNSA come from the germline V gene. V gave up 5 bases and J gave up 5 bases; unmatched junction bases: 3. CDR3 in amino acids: CASSPGTGNEKLFF. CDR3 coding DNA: TGTGCCAGCAGCCCAGGGACAGGGAATGAAAAACTGTTTTTT. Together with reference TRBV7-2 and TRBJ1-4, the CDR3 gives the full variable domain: GAGVSQSPSNKVTEKGKDVELRCDPISGHTALYWYRQSLGQGLEFLIYFQGNSAPDKSGLPSDRFSAERTGGSVSTLTIQRTQQEDSAVYLCASSPGTGNEKLFFGSGTQLSVL.

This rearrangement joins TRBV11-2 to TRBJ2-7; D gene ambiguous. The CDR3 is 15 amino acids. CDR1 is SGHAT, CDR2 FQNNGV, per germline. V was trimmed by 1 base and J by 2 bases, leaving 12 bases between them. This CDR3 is CASSLVPYSTYEQYF. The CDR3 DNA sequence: TGTGCCAGCAGCTTAGTTCCGTACAGCACCTACGAGCAGTACTTC. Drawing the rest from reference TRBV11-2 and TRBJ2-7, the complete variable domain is EAGVAQSPRYKIIEKRQSVAFWCNPISGHATLYWYQQILGQGPKLLIQFQNNGVVDDSQLPKDRFSAERLKGVDSTLKIQPAKLEDSAVYLCASSLVPYSTYEQYFGPGTRLTVT.

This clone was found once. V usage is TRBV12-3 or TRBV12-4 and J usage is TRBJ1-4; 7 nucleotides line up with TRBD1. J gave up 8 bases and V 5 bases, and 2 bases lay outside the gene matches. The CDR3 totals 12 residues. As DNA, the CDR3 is TGTGCCAGCAGTGAACAGGGGGAAAAACTGTTTTTT. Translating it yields CASSEQGEKLFF.

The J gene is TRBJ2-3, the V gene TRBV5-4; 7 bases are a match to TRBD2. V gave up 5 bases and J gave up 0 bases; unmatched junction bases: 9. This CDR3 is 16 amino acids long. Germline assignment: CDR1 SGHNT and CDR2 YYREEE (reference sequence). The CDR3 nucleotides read TGTGCCAGCAGACTCGTGGGCGGGGGTAGCACAGATACGCAGTATTTT. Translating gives CASRLVGGGSTDTQYF.

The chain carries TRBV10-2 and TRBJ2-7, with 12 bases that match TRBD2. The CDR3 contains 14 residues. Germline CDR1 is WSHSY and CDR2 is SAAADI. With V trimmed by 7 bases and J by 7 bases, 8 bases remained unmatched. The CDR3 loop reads CASKSSGGAGEQYF. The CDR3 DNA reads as TGCGCCAGCAAGTCTAGCGGGGGGGCAGGGGAGCAGTACTTC.

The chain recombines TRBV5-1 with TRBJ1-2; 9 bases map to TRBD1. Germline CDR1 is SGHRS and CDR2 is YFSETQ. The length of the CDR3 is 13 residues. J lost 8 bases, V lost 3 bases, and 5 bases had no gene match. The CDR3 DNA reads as TGCGCCAGCAGCTCAGGACAGGGGTTCGGCTACACCTTC. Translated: CASSSGQGFGYTF.

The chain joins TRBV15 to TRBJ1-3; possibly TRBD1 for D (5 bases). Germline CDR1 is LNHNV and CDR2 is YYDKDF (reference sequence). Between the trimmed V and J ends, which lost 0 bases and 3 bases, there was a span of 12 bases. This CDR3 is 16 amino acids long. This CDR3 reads CATSRDPTGGGNTIYF. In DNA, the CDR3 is TGTGCCACCAGCAGAGATCCCACGGGGGGTGGAAACACCATATATTTT. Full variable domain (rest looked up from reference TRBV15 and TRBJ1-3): DAMVIQNPRYQVTQFGKPVTLSCSQTLNHNVMYWYQQKSSQAPKLLFHYYDKDFNNEADTPDNFQSRRPNTSFCFLDIRSPGLGDTAMYLCATSRDPTGGGNTIYFGEGSWLTVV.

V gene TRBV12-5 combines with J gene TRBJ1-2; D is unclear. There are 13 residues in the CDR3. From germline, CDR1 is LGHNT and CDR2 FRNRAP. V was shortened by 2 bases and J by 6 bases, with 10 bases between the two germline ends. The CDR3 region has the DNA TGTGCTAGTGGTTTGCCGGGTCACCATGGCTACACCTTC. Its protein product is CASGLPGHHGYTF.

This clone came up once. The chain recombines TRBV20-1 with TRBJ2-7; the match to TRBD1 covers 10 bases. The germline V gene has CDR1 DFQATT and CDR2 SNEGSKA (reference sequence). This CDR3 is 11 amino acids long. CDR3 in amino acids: CGLGQGYEQYF. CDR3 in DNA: TGCGGCCTGGGACAGGGGTACGAGCAGTACTTC.

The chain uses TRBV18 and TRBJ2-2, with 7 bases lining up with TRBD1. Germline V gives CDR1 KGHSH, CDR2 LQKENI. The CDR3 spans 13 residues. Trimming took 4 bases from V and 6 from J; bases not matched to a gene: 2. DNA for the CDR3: TGTGCCAGCTCACTCGGACAGGCCGGGGAGCTGTTTTTT. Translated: CASSLGQAGELFF.

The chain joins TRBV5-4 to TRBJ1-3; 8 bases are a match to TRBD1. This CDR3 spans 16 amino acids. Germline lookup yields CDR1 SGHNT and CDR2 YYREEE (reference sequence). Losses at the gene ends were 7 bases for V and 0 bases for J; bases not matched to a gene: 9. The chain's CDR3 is CASSIQGAYSGNTIYF. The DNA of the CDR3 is TGTGCCAGCTCAATCCAGGGGGCCTACTCTGGAAACACCATATATTTT.

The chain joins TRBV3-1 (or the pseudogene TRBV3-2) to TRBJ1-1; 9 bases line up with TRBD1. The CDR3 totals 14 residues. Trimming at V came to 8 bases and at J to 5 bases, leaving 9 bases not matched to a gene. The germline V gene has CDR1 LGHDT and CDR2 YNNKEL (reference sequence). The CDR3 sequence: CASGRTGAGTEAFF. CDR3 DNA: TGTGCCAGCGGGAGGACAGGGGCGGGGACTGAAGCTTTCTTT.